The rows below give T cell receptor beta chains drawn from one sample of a study of OX40 agonist ivuxolimab in advanced cancers. The repertoire was sequenced with immunoSEQ multiplex PCR; TCRdb's copy has only in-frame clones and lacks some. This table holds 100,000 or so clones, about 85% found once. This specimen consisted of CD4+ or CD8+ T cells sorted from blood, obtained in a trial of the OX40 agonist ivuxolimab. Receptor source: an adult with an advanced solid tumor such as melanoma, head and neck, liver or kidney cancer. CDR3s include the opening cysteine and the closing phenylalanine or tryptophan. The order of the fields is D gene, V gene, J gene, clone size, CDR3 length, CDR3 protein, CDR3 DNA. The D gene is left open where the match is weak. The listing skips clone size in some rows; elsewhere it reads once, few, many or a size class.

.	TRBV25-1	TRBJ2-5	.	14	CASSGPGGGSTQYF	TGTGCCAGCAGTGGGCCTGGAGGGGGCTCGACCCAGTACTTC
TRBD1	TRBV18	TRBJ2-1	.	15	CASSPRDSPYNEQFF	TGTGCCAGCTCACCCCGGGACAGCCCCTACAATGAGCAGTTCTTC
.	TRBV19	TRBJ1-5	.	12	CASSMGGQPQHF	TGTGCCAGTAGTATGGGGGGACAGCCCCAGCATTTT
TRBD1	TRBV29-1	TRBJ1-5	.	13	CSVGQGNGQPQHF	TGCAGCGTTGGACAGGGGAATGGTCAGCCCCAGCATTTT
.	TRBV9	TRBJ2-3	.	16	CASSVGGAISTDTQYF	TGTGCCAGCAGCGTAGGGGGAGCGATCAGCACAGATACGCAGTATTTT
.	TRBV4-3	TRBJ2-3	.	18	CASSQESSLGSGTDTQYF	TGCGCCAGCAGCCAAGAGTCTTCCCTGGGGAGCGGCACAGATACGCAGTATTTT
TRBD1	TRBV5-1	TRBJ2-1	.	18	CASSLGTGRRFSYNEQFF	TGCGCCAGCAGCTTAGGGACAGGGCGACGCTTCTCCTACAATGAGCAGTTCTTC
TRBD2	TRBV5-1	TRBJ2-3	.	16	CASSAGTSGRSDTQYF	TGCGCCAGCAGCGCCGGGACTAGCGGGAGGTCAGATACGCAGTATTTT
.	TRBV6-5	TRBJ2-5	.	14	CASSYRSTQETQYF	TGTGCCAGCAGTTATAGGAGTACTCAAGAGACCCAGTACTTC
.	TRBV7-9	TRBJ1-2	.	17	CASSLASVYTPNYGYTF	TGTGCCAGCAGCTTAGCGTCGGTATACACCCCTAACTATGGCTACACCTTC
.	TRBV4-3	TRBJ2-1	.	15	CASSLILVSYNEQFF	TGCGCCAGCAGCCTGATTCTAGTTTCATACAATGAGCAGTTCTTC
.	TRBV20-1	TRBJ2-1	.	11	CSASSGYEQFF	TGCAGTGCTAGTTCCGGGTATGAGCAGTTCTTC
.	TRBV27	TRBJ1-1	.	14	CASRLGTLNTEAFF	TGTGCCAGCAGACTTGGGACATTGAACACTGAAGCTTTCTTT
.	TRBV7-2	TRBJ1-4	few	13	CASSFQGVEKLFF	TGTGCCAGCAGCTTCCAGGGAGTAGAAAAACTGTTTTTT
TRBD1	TRBV18	TRBJ2-1	.	16	CASSQTGTGGEDEQFF	TGTGCCAGCTCTCAGACCGGGACAGGAGGGGAGGATGAGCAGTTCTTC
.	TRBV18	TRBJ1-4	.	15	CASSLQTPTNEKLFF	TGTGCCAGCTCCCTTCAGACACCAACTAATGAAAAACTGTTTTTT
.	TRBV28	TRBJ2-5	once	15	CASTPEGARFEPQYF	TGTGCCAGCACCCCGGAGGGCGCTCGTTTCGAGCCCCAGTACTTC
TRBD1	TRBV19	TRBJ1-5	once	16	CASSFSATGGHQPQHF	TGTGCCAGTAGTTTCTCGGCTACAGGGGGCCATCAGCCCCAGCATTTT
.	TRBV5-1	TRBJ2-5	medium-sized	15	CASSLILAGQETQYF	TGCGCCAGCAGCCTAATCCTGGCGGGACAAGAGACCCAGTACTTC
.	TRBV25-1	TRBJ2-1	.	15	CASSEATGRYNEQFF	TGTGCCAGCAGTGAAGCGACAGGGAGGTACAATGAGCAGTTCTTC
TRBD2	TRBV4-3	TRBJ2-1	.	16	CASSQDGAGAYNEQFF	TGCGCCAGCAGCCAAGACGGGGCGGGAGCATACAATGAGCAGTTCTTC
TRBD1	TRBV7-9	TRBJ1-2	.	14	CASGILTGNYGYTF	TGTGCCAGCGGTATTTTGACAGGGAACTATGGCTACACCTTC
.	TRBV9	TRBJ2-2	few	14	CASRSGSNTGELFF	TGTGCCAGCAGATCGGGGAGTAACACCGGGGAGCTGTTTTTT
.	TRBV7-2	TRBJ2-1	.	17	CASSLVRASSSYNEQFF	TGTGCCAGCAGCTTAGTGAGGGCTTCAAGCTCCTACAATGAGCAGTTCTTC
TRBD1	TRBV7-9	TRBJ1-1	.	18	CASSSKEGARVRRTEAFF	TGTGCCAGCAGCTCGAAGGAGGGGGCGCGGGTTAGGAGGACTGAAGCTTTCTTT
.	TRBV5-4	TRBJ2-7	.	16	CASSQGASASLDEQYF	TGTGCCAGCAGCCAAGGTGCTAGCGCCTCCTTGGACGAGCAGTACTTC
.	TRBV6-1	TRBJ2-3	.	14	CASTSGSILDTQYF	TGTGCCAGCACGTCCGGGAGTATTTTAGATACGCAGTATTTT
TRBD1	TRBV19	TRBJ1-1	.	13	CASSIEKTGGAFF	TGTGCCAGTAGTATAGAGAAAACAGGGGGAGCTTTCTTT
.	TRBV19	TRBJ2-1	.	15	CASSTLGIGYNEQFF	TGTGCCAGTAGTACACTAGGAATCGGTTACAATGAGCAGTTCTTC
.	TRBV6-5	TRBJ1-2	.	12	CASSYGAYGYTF	TGTGCCAGCAGTTACGGGGCCTATGGCTACACCTTC
TRBD2	TRBV19	TRBJ2-3	.	15	CASNRAGGRGDTQYF	TGTGCCTCTAACAGGGCGGGAGGGCGAGGAGATACGCAGTATTTT
.	TRBV7-2	TRBJ2-1	.	14	CASSFSREYNEQFF	TGTGCCAGCAGCTTTTCCAGGGAATACAATGAGCAGTTCTTC
TRBD2	TRBV30	TRBJ2-3	.	17	CAWSAGGGPLSADTQYF	TGTGCCTGGAGTGCGGGGGGAGGGCCTTTAAGTGCAGATACGCAGTATTTT
TRBD2	TRBV19	TRBJ2-1	.	15	CASTVGLAVNNEQFF	TGTGCCAGTACTGTTGGACTAGCGGTCAACAATGAGCAGTTCTTC
TRBD2	TRBV14	TRBJ2-7	.	14	CASSLAGKYYEQYF	TGTGCCAGCAGCCTAGCGGGAAAGTACTACGAGCAGTACTTC
.	TRBV16	TRBJ1-2	.	13	CASSPPGAGGYTF	TGTGCCAGCAGCCCCCCGGGGGCCGGGGGCTACACCTTC
TRBD1	TRBV2	TRBJ2-2	.	14	CASRGTGSTGELFF	TGTGCCAGCAGGGGGACAGGGTCCACCGGGGAGCTGTTTTTT